This TCR beta chain was recorded in a study of blood T cell repertoires in COVID-19. The V gene end was trimmed by 1 base and the J gene end by 5 bases; junction bases not matched to a gene: 6. This CDR3 contains 15 residues. Germline values: CDR1 SGHTA, CDR2 FQGNSA. Repertoires were generated with immunoSEQ multiplex PCR, while TCRdb's copy carries only in-frame clones and drops some. The table includes 200,000 to 250,000 clones, about 90% detected once. The age range of participants was about 18 to 89 years, with residence in around 22 US areas. The chain joins TRBV7-2 to TRBJ2-5, with TRBD2 identical over 8 bases. This clonotype originated in a man younger than 45 who had recovered from COVID-19. The material sequenced was PBMCs or T cells enriched from blood (not recorded which). The CDR3 sequence is CASSLGGLVEETQYF. The CDR3 coding sequence is TGTGCCAGCAGCTTAGGGGGACTAGTGGAGGAGACCCAGTACTTC.